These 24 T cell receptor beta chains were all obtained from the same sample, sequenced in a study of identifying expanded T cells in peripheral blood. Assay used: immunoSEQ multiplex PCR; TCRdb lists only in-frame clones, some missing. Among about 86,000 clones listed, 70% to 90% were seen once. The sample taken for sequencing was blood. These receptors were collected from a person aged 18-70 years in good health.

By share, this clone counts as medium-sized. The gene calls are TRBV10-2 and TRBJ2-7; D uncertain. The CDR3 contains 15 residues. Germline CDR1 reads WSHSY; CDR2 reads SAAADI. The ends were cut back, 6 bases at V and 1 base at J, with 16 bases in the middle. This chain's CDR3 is CASRERERGSYEQYF. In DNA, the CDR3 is TGCGCCAGCAGGGAGAGAGAGCGAGGATCCTACGAGCAGTACTTC.

This CDR3 is CAWSVSQLYEQYF. The CDR3 DNA follows: TGTGCCTGGAGCGTGTCACAGTTATACGAGCAGTACTTC. The chain links TRBV30 to TRBJ2-7, with unresolved D. The V and J ends lost 3 bases and 4 bases respectively, with 13 bases between them. CDR1 is GTSNPN and CDR2 is SVGIG in the germline V gene (reference sequence). CDR3 length: 13 residues. Using reference TRBV30 and TRBJ2-7 for the parts outside the CDR3, the full variable domain is SQTIHQWPATLVQPVGSPLSLECTVEGTSNPNLYWYRQAAGRGLQLLFYSVGIGQISSEVPQNLSASRPQDRQFILSSKKLLLSDSGFYLCAWSVSQLYEQYFGPGTRLTVT.

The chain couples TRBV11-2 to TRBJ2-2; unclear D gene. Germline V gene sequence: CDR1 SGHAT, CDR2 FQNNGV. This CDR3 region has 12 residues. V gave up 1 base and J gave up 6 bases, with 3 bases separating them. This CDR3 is CASSLVAGELFF. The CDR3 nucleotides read TGTGCCAGCAGCTTAGTTGCCGGGGAGCTGTTTTTT.

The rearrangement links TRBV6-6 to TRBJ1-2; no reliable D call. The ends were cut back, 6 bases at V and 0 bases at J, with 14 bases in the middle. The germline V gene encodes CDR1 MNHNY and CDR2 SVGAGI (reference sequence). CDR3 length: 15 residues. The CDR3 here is CASREQLGANYGYTF. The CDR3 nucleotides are TGTGCCAGCAGGGAACAGCTTGGGGCTAACTATGGCTACACCTTC.

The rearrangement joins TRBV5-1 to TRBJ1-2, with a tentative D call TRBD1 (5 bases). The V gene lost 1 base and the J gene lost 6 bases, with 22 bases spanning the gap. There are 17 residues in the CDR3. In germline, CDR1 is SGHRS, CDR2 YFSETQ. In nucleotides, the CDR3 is TGCGCCAGCAGCTTGAGGCAGGGCCTGACACTGCTGGATGGCTACACCTTC. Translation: CASSLRQGLTLLDGYTF.

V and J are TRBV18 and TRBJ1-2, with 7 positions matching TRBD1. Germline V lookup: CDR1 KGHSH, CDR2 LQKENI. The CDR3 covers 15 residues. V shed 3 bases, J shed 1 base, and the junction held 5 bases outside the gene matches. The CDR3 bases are TGTGCCAGCTCACCGGGACAGACCAGTAACTATGGCTACACCTTC. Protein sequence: CASSPGQTSNYGYTF.

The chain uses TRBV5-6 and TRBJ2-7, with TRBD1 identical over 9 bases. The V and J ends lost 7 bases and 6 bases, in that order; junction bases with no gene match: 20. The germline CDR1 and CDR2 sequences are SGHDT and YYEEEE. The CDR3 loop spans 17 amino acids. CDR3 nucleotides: TGTGCCAGCGATCGTTTAAGTGGACAGGGGCCCCGGGCCGAGCAGTACTTC. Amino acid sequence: CASDRLSGQGPRAEQYF.

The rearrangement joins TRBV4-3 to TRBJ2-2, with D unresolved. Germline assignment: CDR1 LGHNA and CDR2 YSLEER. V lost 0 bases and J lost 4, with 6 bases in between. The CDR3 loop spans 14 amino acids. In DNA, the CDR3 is TGCGCCAGCAGCCAAGATGAAGTCACCGGGGAGCTGTTTTTT. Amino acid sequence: CASSQDEVTGELFF.

Here the CDR3 reads CASTRFGTVEAFF. CDR3 coding DNA: TGTGCCAGCACCCGCTTTGGGACAGTTGAAGCTTTCTTT. The V gene is TRBV2, the J gene TRBJ1-1; 7 bases line up with TRBD1. This CDR3 comprises 13 residues. The germline gives CDR1 SNHLY, CDR2 FYNNEI. J lost 7 bases, V lost 7 bases, and 9 bases had no gene match.

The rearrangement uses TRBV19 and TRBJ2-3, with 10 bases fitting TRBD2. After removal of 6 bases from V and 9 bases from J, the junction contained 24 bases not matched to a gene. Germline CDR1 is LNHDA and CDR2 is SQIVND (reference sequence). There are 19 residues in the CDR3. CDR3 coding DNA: TGTGCCAGTAGAAGTAGCGGGGGGCGCTCCTCACCGGTGGGGCGGACGCAGTATTTT. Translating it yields CASRSSGGRSSPVGRTQYF.

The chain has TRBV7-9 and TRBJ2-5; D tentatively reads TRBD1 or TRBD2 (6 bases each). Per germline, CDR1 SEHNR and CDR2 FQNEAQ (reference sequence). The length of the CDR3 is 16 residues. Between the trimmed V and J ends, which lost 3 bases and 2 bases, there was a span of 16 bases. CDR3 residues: CASSFPPRGAQETQYF. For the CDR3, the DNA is TGTGCCAGCAGCTTCCCACCTAGGGGGGCTCAAGAGACCCAGTACTTC.

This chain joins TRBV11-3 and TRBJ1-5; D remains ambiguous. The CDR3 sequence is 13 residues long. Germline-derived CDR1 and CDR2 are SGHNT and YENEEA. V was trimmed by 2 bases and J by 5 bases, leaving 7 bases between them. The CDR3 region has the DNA TGTGCCAGCAGCTTAAGGTTTGATCAGCCCCAGCATTTT. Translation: CASSLRFDQPQHF.

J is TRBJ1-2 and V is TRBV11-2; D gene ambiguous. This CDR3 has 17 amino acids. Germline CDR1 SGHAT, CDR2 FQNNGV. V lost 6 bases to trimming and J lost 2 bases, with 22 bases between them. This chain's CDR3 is CASSLRRQSVENYGYTF. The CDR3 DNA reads TGTGCCAGCAGTCTCAGGCGGCAGTCAGTAGAGAACTATGGCTACACCTTC. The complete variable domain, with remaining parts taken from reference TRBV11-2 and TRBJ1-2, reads EAGVAQSPRYKIIEKRQSVAFWCNPISGHATLYWYQQILGQGPKLLIQFQNNGVVDDSQLPKDRFSAERLKGVDSTLKIQPAKLEDSAVYLCASSLRRQSVENYGYTFGSGTRLTVV.

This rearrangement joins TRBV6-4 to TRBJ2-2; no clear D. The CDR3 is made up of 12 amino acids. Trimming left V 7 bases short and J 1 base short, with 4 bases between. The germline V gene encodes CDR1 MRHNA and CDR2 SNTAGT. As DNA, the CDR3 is TGTGCCAGCAAGGGGAACACCGGGGAGCTGTTTTTT. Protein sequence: CASKGNTGELFF.

The CDR3 nucleotides are TGTGCCAGCAGCCCCCCTCCCGGGACAGGGGGCGGCGGCTACACCTTC. Encoded protein: CASSPPPGTGGGGYTF. The chain links TRBV5-4 to TRBJ1-2; 12 bases agree with TRBD1. Germline CDR1 is SGHNT and CDR2 is YYREEE (reference sequence). After removal of 4 bases from V and 8 bases from J, the junction contained 12 bases not matched to a gene. This CDR3 contains 16 residues.

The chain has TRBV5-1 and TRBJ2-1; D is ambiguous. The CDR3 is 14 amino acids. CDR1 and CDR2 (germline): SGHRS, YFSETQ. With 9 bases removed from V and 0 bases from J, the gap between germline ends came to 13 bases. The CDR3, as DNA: TGCGCCACCCCGAAGGTCAGCTCCTACAATGAGCAGTTCTTC. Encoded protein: CATPKVSSYNEQFF.

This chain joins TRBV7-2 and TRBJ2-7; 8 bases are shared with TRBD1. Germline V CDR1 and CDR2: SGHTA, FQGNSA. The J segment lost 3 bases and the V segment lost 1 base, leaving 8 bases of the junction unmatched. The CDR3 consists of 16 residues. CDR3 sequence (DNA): TGTGCCAGCAGCTTAGATAGGACAGGGCGTATCTACGAGCAGTACTTC. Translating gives CASSLDRTGRIYEQYF.

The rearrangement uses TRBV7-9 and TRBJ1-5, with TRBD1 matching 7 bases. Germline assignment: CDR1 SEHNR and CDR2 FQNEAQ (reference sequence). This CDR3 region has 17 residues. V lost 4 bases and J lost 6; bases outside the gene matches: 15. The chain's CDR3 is CASSSGIKGEGAQPQHF. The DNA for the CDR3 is TGTGCCAGCAGCTCCGGGATAAAGGGGGAGGGGGCTCAGCCCCAGCATTTT.

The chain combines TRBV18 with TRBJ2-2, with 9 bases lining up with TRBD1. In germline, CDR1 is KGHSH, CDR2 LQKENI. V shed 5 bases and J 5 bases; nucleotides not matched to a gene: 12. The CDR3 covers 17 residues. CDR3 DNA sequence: TGTGCCAGCTCAAACCTCCCGGGACAGGGATCAACCGGGGAGCTGTTTTTT. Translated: CASSNLPGQGSTGELFF.

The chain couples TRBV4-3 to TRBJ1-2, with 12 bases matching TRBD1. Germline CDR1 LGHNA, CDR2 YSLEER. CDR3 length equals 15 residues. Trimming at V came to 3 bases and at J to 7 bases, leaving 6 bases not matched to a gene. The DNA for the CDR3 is TGCGCCAGCAGCCAGGGGACAGGGGGCTTGTTTGGCTACACCTTC. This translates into CASSQGTGGLFGYTF.

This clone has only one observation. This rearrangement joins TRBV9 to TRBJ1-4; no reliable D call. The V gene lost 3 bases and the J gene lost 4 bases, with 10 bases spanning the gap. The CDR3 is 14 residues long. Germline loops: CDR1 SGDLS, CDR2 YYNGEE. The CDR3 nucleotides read TGTGCCAGCAGCGGTCCAGGATATAATGAAAAACTGTTTTTT. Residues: CASSGPGYNEKLFF.

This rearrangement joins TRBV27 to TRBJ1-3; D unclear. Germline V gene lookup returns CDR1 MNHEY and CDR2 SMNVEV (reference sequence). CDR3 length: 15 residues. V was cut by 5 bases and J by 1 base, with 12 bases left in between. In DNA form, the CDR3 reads TGTGCCAGCAGTCCCAACCGTCCATCTGGAAACACCATATATTTT. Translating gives CASSPNRPSGNTIYF.

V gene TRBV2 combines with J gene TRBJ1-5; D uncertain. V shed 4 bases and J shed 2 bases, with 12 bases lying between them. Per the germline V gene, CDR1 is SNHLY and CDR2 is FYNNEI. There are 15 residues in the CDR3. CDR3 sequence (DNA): TGTGCCAGCAGTGGACAAGGGATAGGCAATCAGCCCCAGCATTTT. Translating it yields CASSGQGIGNQPQHF.

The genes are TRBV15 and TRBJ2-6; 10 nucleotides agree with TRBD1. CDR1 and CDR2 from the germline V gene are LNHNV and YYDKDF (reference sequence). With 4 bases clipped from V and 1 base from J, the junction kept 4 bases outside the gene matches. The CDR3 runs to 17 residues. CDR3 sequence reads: CATSKGDRGSGANVLTF. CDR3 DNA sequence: TGTGCCACCAGCAAAGGGGACAGGGGATCTGGGGCCAACGTCCTGACTTTC.